The clone carrying this T cell receptor beta chain was counted at least ten times. Its specificity is unknown. This entry is derived from a study of T cells in Graves' hyperthyroidism and ophthalmopathy. Notes on the study in general: The majority of expanded thyroid clonotypes above 0.001 also appeared in blood. Ophthalmopathy onset followed model prediction by a median around 6.9 months.

CDR1 is MNHEY and CDR2 is SMNVEV in the germline V gene (reference sequence). The CDR3 extends over 14 amino acids. V dropped 4 bases and J dropped 3 bases, with 13 bases sitting between them. RNA transcripts yielded amplified TCR beta CDR3 regions. HTBI primers drove first-round RT-PCR of the TCR CDR3. In TCRdb, the multiplex PCR reads were re-called with MiXCR into one record per CDR3 protein. The sample shows fewer than 700,000 distinct CDR3 sequences, 15% to 20% of them seen only once. The PBMCs were sourced from fresh peripheral blood (around 10 ml). This TCR was sampled from a woman under 30 with Graves' ophthalmopathy. The chain employs TRBV27 and TRBJ2-7; D gene ambiguous. Sequencing input: blood. CDR3 sequence reads: CASSSYGSDYEQYF. The CDR3 DNA reads as TGTGCCAGCAGTTCTTATGGGTCTGACTACGAGCAGTACTTC.